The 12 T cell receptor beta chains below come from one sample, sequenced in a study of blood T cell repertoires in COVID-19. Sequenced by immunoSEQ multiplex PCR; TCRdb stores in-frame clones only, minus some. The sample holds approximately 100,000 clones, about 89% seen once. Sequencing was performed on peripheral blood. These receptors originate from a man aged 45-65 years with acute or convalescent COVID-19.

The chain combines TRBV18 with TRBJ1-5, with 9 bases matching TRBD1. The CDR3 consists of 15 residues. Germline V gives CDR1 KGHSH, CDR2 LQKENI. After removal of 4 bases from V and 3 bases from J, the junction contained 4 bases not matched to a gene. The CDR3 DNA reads TGTGCCAGCTCACGGACAGGGGAATTCAATCAGCCCCAGCATTTT. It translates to CASSRTGEFNQPQHF.

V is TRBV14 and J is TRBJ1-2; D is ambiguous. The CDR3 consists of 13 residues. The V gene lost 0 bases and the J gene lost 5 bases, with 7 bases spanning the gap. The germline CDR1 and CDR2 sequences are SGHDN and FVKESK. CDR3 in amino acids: CASSQDEGYGYTF. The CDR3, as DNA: TGTGCCAGCAGCCAAGATGAGGGATATGGCTACACCTTC.

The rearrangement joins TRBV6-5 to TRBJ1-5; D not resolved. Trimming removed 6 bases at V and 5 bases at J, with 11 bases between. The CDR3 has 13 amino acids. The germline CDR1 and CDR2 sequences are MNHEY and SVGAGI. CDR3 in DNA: TGTGCCAGCAGACCTGGCACCCATCAGCCCCAGCATTTT. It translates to CASRPGTHQPQHF.

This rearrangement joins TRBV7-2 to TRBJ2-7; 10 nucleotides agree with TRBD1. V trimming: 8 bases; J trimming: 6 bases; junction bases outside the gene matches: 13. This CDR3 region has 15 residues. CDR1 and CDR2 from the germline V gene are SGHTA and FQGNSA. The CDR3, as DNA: TGTGCCAGCTGGGGGAGTAGACAGGGGGCGAGCGAGCAGTACTTC. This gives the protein CASWGSRQGASEQYF.

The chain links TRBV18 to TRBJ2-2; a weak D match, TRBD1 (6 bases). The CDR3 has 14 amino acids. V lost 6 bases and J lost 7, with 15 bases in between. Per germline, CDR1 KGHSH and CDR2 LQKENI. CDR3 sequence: CASSPAGAVGELFF. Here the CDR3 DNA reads TGTGCCAGCTCCCCGGCAGGGGCGGTCGGGGAGCTGTTTTTT.

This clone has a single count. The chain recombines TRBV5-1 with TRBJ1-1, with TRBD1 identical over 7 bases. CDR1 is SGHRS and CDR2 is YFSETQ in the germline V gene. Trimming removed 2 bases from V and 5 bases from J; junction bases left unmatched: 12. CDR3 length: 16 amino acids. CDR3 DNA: TGCGCCAGCAGCTTTGCGGGACAGACAGGGACTACTGAAGCTTTCTTT. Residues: CASSFAGQTGTTEAFF.

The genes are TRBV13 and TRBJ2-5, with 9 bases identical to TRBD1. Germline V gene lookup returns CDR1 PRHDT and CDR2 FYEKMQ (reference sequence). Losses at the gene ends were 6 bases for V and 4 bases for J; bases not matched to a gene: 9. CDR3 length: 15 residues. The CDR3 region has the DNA TGTGCCAGCAGGCAAAACCCGGGACAGGGAGAGACCCAGTACTTC. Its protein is CASRQNPGQGETQYF.

The CDR3: CASSPPGTAEKLFF. The CDR3 nucleotides read TGTGCCAGCAGTCCACCCGGTACAGCCGAAAAACTGTTTTTT. This chain connects TRBV28 to TRBJ1-4; D unresolved. The CDR3 sequence is 14 residues long. Germline V gene lookup returns CDR1 MDHEN and CDR2 SYDVKM. Trimming shortened V by 5 bases and J by 8 bases, and 15 bases separated the two germline ends.

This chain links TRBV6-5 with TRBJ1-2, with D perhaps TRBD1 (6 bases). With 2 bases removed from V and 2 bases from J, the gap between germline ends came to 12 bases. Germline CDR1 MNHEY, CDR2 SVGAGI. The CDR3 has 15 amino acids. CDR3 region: CASSYTTGHNYGYTF. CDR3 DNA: TGTGCCAGCAGTTACACGACGGGACACAACTATGGCTACACCTTC.

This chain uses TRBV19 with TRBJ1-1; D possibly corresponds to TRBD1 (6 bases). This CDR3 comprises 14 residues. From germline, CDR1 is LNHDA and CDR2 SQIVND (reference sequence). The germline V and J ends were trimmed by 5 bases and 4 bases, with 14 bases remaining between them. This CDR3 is CASSDTGRPTEAFF. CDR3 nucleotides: TGTGCCAGTAGTGACACAGGGCGACCCACTGAAGCTTTCTTT.

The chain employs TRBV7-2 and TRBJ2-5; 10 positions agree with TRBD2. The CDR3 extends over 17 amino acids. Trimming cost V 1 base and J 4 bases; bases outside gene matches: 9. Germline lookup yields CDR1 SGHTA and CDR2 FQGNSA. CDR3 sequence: CASSLGLAGAGLETQYF. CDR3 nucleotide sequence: TGTGCCAGCAGCTTAGGGCTAGCGGGGGCGGGGCTAGAGACCCAGTACTTC.

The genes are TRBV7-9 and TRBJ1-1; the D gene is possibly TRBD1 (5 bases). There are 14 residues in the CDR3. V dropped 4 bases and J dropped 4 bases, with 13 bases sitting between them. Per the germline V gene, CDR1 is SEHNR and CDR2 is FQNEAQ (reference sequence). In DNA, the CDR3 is TGTGCCAGCAGCTCGGGGGTGCCGGGCACTGAAGCTTTCTTT. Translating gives CASSSGVPGTEAFF.